This T cell receptor (beta chain) derives from a study of blood T cell repertoires in COVID-19. This table comes from immunoSEQ multiplex PCR, and its TCRdb copy is limited to in-frame clones, with some not included. The sample includes 100,000 to 150,000 clones, 87% of them seen just once. In its sample, this clone was seen once. Germline-derived CDR1 and CDR2 are MDHEN and SYDVKM. The CDR3 loop spans 15 amino acids. V lost 6 bases, J lost 6 bases, and 20 bases lay in between. The specimen was peripheral blood. The rearrangement joins TRBV28 to TRBJ1-1; possibly TRBD1 for D (6 bases). The origin of this receptor is a woman between 65 and 79 years old with acute or convalescent COVID-19. The CDR3 reads CASRHYGGALAEAFF. The CDR3 DNA is TGTGCCAGCAGACATTACGGGGGGGCGCTGGCTGAAGCTTTCTTT.